Listed here is a single TCR beta chain. What it recognizes is unknown. This sample is part of a study of T cells in localized non-small cell lung cancer. Study-wide results and caveats: When the top 100 tumor clones were examined, a median around 61 of them also appeared in the adjacent lung, which was paired and uninvolved. Peak T cell clonality was found in uninvolved adjacent lung, exceeding tumor. Patients showing higher blood T cell density tended to see longer overall survival.

Germline V CDR1 and CDR2: GTSNPN, SVGIG (reference sequence). V lost 0 bases to trimming and J lost 5 bases, with 10 bases between them. The CDR3 covers 13 residues. Clones were read by immunoSEQ multiplex PCR, and TCRdb kept only the in-frame ones, dropping some. The table shows fewer than 100,000 clones, with around 84% occurring only once. Sequences were derived from peripheral blood, sampled before any cancer treatment. This clonotype was sampled from a female donor older than 55 with stage I lung adenocarcinoma. This chain uses TRBV30 with TRBJ2-5; weak D call: TRBD2 (5 bases). As DNA, the CDR3 is TGTGCCTGGAGTGTAAGGGAGAGGGAGACCCAGTACTTC. This gives the protein CAWSVRERETQYF. Full variable domain (remainder filled in from reference TRBV30 and TRBJ2-5): SQTIHQWPATLVQPVGSPLSLECTVEGTSNPNLYWYRQAAGRGLQLLFYSVGIGQISSEVPQNLSASRPQDRQFILSSKKLLLSDSGFYLCAWSVRERETQYFGPGTRLLVL.